This entry features one T cell receptor (beta chain) sequence. It lacks a known antigen. There are no base qualities to consult, and no much larger clone falls within one base. The source of the sample is a study of vaccination effects on CD4 cells after COVID-19 (dated by TCRdb to between 2020 and 2023). Concerning the study at large: To identify antigen-specific CD4+ T cell clonotypes by their expansion, the ViraFEST assay first stimulated PBMC with viral peptide pools and then applied TCR sequencing. Post-vaccine samples across the study were collected a median of 72 days after the second dose, with a range of 14 to 241. Two million PBMC per well were cultured with roughly 10 ug/ml peptides in IMDM containing 5% human AB serum, approximately 10 IU/ml IL-2 and gentamicin. The study compared SARS-CoV-2 spike-specific CD4+ TCR repertoires before and after mRNA vaccination in COVID-19 convalescent patients and infection-naive vaccine recipients. Altogether, around 9 COVID-19 convalescent patients and 4 SARS-CoV-2-naive healthy vaccine recipients made up the full study. The Oncomine TCR Beta short-read assay on an Illumina iSeq 100 was used to sequence cultures from other donors in the study.

Library preparation was by the immunoSEQ multiplex PCR assay. DNA from the cultured and isolated CD4+ T cells underwent TCR beta CDR3 sequencing. Concerning the study's data processing: The analysis removed non-productive TCR sequences, trimmed reads to the CDR3 region, and retained only CDR3s that were 7 or more amino acids long. The MANAFEST web app was used to identify antigen-specific clonotypes by comparing expansion in peptide wells with expansion in reference cultures. For clones to be considered positive, expansion at FDR<0.05 versus reference and all other wells, an odds ratio above 5, and a frequency above 0.1% in two replicate wells were required. A clonotype was defined as cross-reactive if the clonotype was significantly expanded both in SARS-CoV-2 spike wells and in at least one common cold coronavirus spike condition. CDR3 similarity was assessed by Levenshtein distance with the stringdist R package, and unrooted trees were built with ape in R 3.6.1. TCRdb took over this immuneACCESS table, retaining in-frame rearrangements with V and J assigned. Such tables are incomplete; in checked studies, under half of the missing clones stem from an unresolved V gene, and the remainder is unexplained. V, J and clone size were drawn from that table, and D and trimming were deduced from the DNA. This sample has fewer than 55,000 clones in its table, and about 70% of those were observed once. The ten largest clones capture 6.5% to 8.5% of the sample.

After more than 9 days of culture, CD4+ T cells were isolated with the EasySep CD4+ T cell isolation kit. Participants received two doses of either the BNT162b2 or the mRNA-1273 mRNA SARS-CoV-2 vaccine. The absence of prior SARS-CoV-2 infection in healthy vaccine recipients was confirmed by negative nucleocapsid antibodies before and after vaccination. On days 3 and 7, half of the culture medium was replaced with fresh IL-2-containing medium. Each peptide stimulation condition was cultured in triplicate wells unless otherwise noted. Using Ficoll-Paque Plus gradient centrifugation, PBMC were separated from whole blood and then either used fresh or cryopreserved at -140C. The QIAamp micro DNA kit was used to extract genomic DNA from the cultured CD4+ T cells. Taken from cysteine to phenylalanine, the CDR3 has 13 residues. The kept DNA is CDR3 alone, 39 bases in frame from the first base. CDR1 and CDR2 are read off the germline V gene as SGHDT and YYEEEE. A distance of 8 bases separates the germline ends of V and J, which lose 0 bases and 5 bases respectively.

What the work shows at the level of the full study, not this receptor alone: Among healthy vaccine recipients, nearly all vaccine-induced clones were SARS-CoV-2 mono-reactive, and just 1 of 255 was cross-reactive with common cold coronaviruses. Only a small number of convalescent patients were included, and no early post-infection timepoints were available, which limited the study. At late post-vaccination timepoints, both infection-induced and vaccine-induced clones showed marked clonal contraction, consistent with waning T cell responses.

This specimen consisted of CD4+ T cells from PBMCs cultured without peptide, obtained after COVID-19 vaccination. The chain joins TRBV5-6 to TRBJ2-5; a weak D assignment points to TRBD1 (6 bases agree). The sequence came from a human donor who received a COVID-19 vaccine. The CDR3 reads CASSLGQGETQYF. In nucleotide form, the sequence is TGTGCCAGCAGCTTGGGGCAGGGGGAGACCCAGTACTTC.